The 29 T cell receptor beta chains listed next were all sequenced from one sample in a study of blood T cell repertoires in COVID-19. Profiling relied on immunoSEQ multiplex PCR, and the TCRdb table lists in-frame clones only, not all of them. The top ten clones hold roughly 2% of a sample with tens of thousands of clones, about nine tenths of them seen once. The sample taken for sequencing was peripheral blood. These receptor sequences come from a woman aged 45-59 years in a cohort sampled during active COVID-19.

The rearrangement uses TRBV19 and TRBJ1-1; TRBD1 matches 7 bases. The length of the CDR3 is 15 residues. CDR1 and CDR2 (germline): LNHDA, SQIVND (reference sequence). The V segment lost 7 bases and the J segment 4 bases; nucleotides outside the gene matches: 12. The CDR3 DNA reads TGTGCCAGTAACCCACAGGGGCTCATGGGCACTGAAGCTTTCTTT. Its protein is CASNPQGLMGTEAFF.

This clone has only a few counts. This chain links TRBV19 with TRBJ1-5, with D maybe TRBD1 (6 bases). The CDR3 has 14 residues. In germline, CDR1 is LNHDA, CDR2 SQIVND (reference sequence). V was cut by 5 bases and J by 4 bases, with 12 bases left in between. DNA of the CDR3: TGTGCCAGTAGTTTTCAACAGGGAAATCAGCCCCAGCATTTT. Amino acid sequence: CASSFQQGNQPQHF.

V usage is TRBV18 and J usage is TRBJ2-1; no clear D. Per germline, CDR1 KGHSH and CDR2 LQKENI. CDR3 size: 14 residues. With 3 bases removed from V and 4 bases from J, the gap between germline ends came to 10 bases. CDR3 amino acids: CASSPKSEYNEQFF. The CDR3 coding sequence is TGTGCCAGCTCACCCAAGTCGGAGTACAATGAGCAGTTCTTC.

The chain combines TRBV6-5 with TRBJ2-1; TRBD2 agrees at 9 bases. CDR1 and CDR2 (germline): MNHEY, SVGAGI. Trimming took 8 bases from V and 9 from J; bases not matched to a gene: 14. This CDR3 contains 15 residues. The CDR3 here is CASGFPGGRAREQFF. The DNA for the CDR3 is TGTGCCAGCGGTTTTCCGGGCGGGAGGGCCCGTGAGCAGTTCTTC.

This chain connects TRBV5-1 to TRBJ1-2; 7 nucleotides agree with TRBD1. V was pared by 4 bases and J by 4 bases, with 10 bases of the junction left unmatched. Germline V CDR1 and CDR2: SGHRS, YFSETQ. This CDR3 comprises 15 residues. The DNA of the CDR3 is TGCGCCAGCAGCCAAACCGGGACAGACCTCTATGGCTACACCTTC. This codes for CASSQTGTDLYGYTF.

On this clone itself: One end of the junction varies from germline; a read error may be responsible. V gene TRBV7-7 combines with J gene TRBJ2-1; 10 bases line up with TRBD2. The CDR3 is made up of 15 amino acids. CDR1 and CDR2 from the germline V gene are SSHAT and FNYEAQ (reference sequence). The CDR3 DNA sequence: TGTGCTAGCAGCTTAGAACTAGCGGGATACAATGAGCAGTTCTTC. Its translation is CASSLELAGYNEQFF.

The V and J genes are TRBV18 and TRBJ2-5, with 7 bases matching TRBD1. The germline V gene has CDR1 KGHSH and CDR2 LQKENI. CDR3 length: 13 amino acids. V gave up 9 bases and J gave up 5 bases; unmatched junction bases: 9. CDR3 sequence (DNA): TGTGCCAGTTCCGGGCAGGGGGAGGAGACCCAGTACTTC. This gives the protein CASSGQGEETQYF.

V and J are TRBV21-1 and TRBJ2-1; no DNA check was done on the table's D call, TRBD1. TRBV21-1 is described as a pseudogene. CDR3 length equals 17 residues. The CDR3 DNA follows: TGTGCCAGCAGCAATCTCCCCCCAGGGGGTATTGGTAATGAGCAGTTCTTC. Encoded protein: CASSNLPPGGIGNEQFF.

This clone was found once. The gene calls are TRBV6-5 and TRBJ2-2, with TRBD1 matching over 8 bases. CDR1 MNHEY and CDR2 SVGAGI come from the germline V gene. J was trimmed by 3 bases and V by 6 bases; bases with no gene match: 6. This CDR3 has 15 residues. The CDR3 protein is CASSLTGVDTGELFF. CDR3 DNA: TGTGCCAGCAGCTTGACAGGGGTAGACACCGGGGAGCTGTTTTTT.

The chain is built from TRBV5-1 and TRBJ2-7; TRBD2 aligns across 8 bases. CDR3 length equals 14 residues. V lost 6 bases and J lost 4; bases outside the gene matches: 9. Germline lookup yields CDR1 SGHRS and CDR2 YFSETQ. The DNA of the CDR3 is TGCGCCAGCAAGTCCAGCGGGAGTCTGTACGAGCAGTACTTC. Encoded protein: CASKSSGSLYEQYF. The complete variable domain, with remaining parts taken from reference TRBV5-1 and TRBJ2-7, reads KAGVTQTPRYLIKTRGQQVTLSCSPISGHRSVSWYQQTPGQGLQFLFEYFSETQRNKGNFPGRFSGRQFSNSRSEMNVSTLELGDSALYLCASKSSGSLYEQYFGPGTRLTVT.

This clone has more than one count but fewer than ten. The chain is built from TRBV5-4 and TRBJ1-2; 8 positions agree with TRBD1. J was trimmed by 4 bases and V by 6 bases; bases with no gene match: 8. The CDR3 runs to 14 residues. Germline V gene lookup returns CDR1 SGHNT and CDR2 YYREEE (reference sequence). Here the CDR3 reads CASTNRGVSYGYTF. The CDR3 DNA sequence: TGTGCCAGCACCAACAGGGGGGTGAGCTATGGCTACACCTTC.

The rearrangement links TRBV11-1 to TRBJ2-7, with 8 bases aligning to TRBD1. J was trimmed by 3 bases and V by 1 base; bases with no gene match: 2. CDR3 length equals 14 residues. Per germline, CDR1 SGHAT and CDR2 FQDESV (reference sequence). CDR3 nucleotides: TGTGCCAGCAGCTTAGGGACAGGGATCTACGAGCAGTACTTC. Amino acid sequence: CASSLGTGIYEQYF.

This rearrangement joins TRBV5-1 to TRBJ2-3; D unclear. The V and J ends lost 0 bases and 2 bases respectively, with 10 bases between them. The CDR3 contains 15 residues. Looked up from germline, CDR1 is SGHRS and CDR2 is YFSETQ. The CDR3 here is CASSLDPVITDTQYF. In DNA, the CDR3 is TGCGCCAGCAGCTTGGATCCAGTGATCACAGATACGCAGTATTTT.

The V gene is TRBV2, the J gene TRBJ1-2; D remains unclear. Germline CDR1 reads SNHLY; CDR2 reads FYNNEI. V was trimmed by 7 bases and J by 0 bases, leaving 18 bases between them. The CDR3 consists of 16 residues. Written as DNA, the CDR3 is TGTGCCAGCAAGCGAGACCTATCCGAGACTAACTATGGCTACACCTTC. This gives the protein CASKRDLSETNYGYTF.

This clone was counted a single time. This chain connects TRBV3-1 (or the pseudogene TRBV3-2) to TRBJ1-4; 11 nucleotides line up with TRBD1. With V trimmed by 1 base and J by 8 bases, 6 bases remained unmatched. Germline CDR1 and CDR2: LGHDT and YNNKEL (reference sequence). The CDR3 sequence is 16 residues long. This chain's CDR3 is CASSQAPGTGGEKLFF. CDR3 DNA: TGTGCCAGCAGCCAAGCACCCGGGACAGGGGGGGAAAAACTGTTTTTT.

The chain combines TRBV10-3 with TRBJ2-3; the D gene is possibly TRBD1 (6 bases). CDR3 length: 14 residues. V was pared by 2 bases and J by 3 bases, with 9 bases between. Germline values: CDR1 ENHRY, CDR2 SYGVKD. The CDR3 nucleotides are TGTGCCATCAGTGAGCAGGGGCGGACAGATACGCAGTATTTT. Amino acid sequence: CAISEQGRTDTQYF.

The chain is built from TRBV9 and TRBJ1-2, with 9 bases lining up with TRBD1. The CDR3 sequence is 15 residues long. J was trimmed by 5 bases and V by 0 bases; bases with no gene match: 5. Germline-derived CDR1 and CDR2 are SGDLS and YYNGEE. The CDR3 nucleotides read TGTGCCAGCAGCGTAGGGGACAGGGTATCATATGGCTACACCTTC. This gives the protein CASSVGDRVSYGYTF.

This clone was observed a few times. The V gene is TRBV6-5, the J gene TRBJ1-1; 8 nucleotides agree with TRBD1. Germline V gives CDR1 MNHEY, CDR2 SVGAGI. This CDR3 has 15 residues. V was pared by 5 bases and J by 0 bases, with 5 bases of the junction left unmatched. The CDR3 DNA sequence: TGTGCCAGCAGTAGGCAGGGGGCCTTGAACACTGAAGCTTTCTTT. Translated: CASSRQGALNTEAFF.

This clone was seen only once. This chain connects TRBV19 to TRBJ2-5; D may be TRBD2 (5 bases). CDR3 length equals 16 residues. Between the trimmed V and J ends, which lost 4 bases and 1 base, there was a span of 16 bases. In germline, CDR1 is LNHDA, CDR2 SQIVND (reference sequence). The CDR3 DNA sequence: TGTGCCAGTAGTACACCCTATCGGGAACCCCAAGAGACCCAGTACTTC. Its protein product is CASSTPYREPQETQYF.

The chain joins TRBV6-5 to TRBJ2-7; possibly TRBD2 for D (6 bases). The germline CDR1 and CDR2 sequences are MNHEY and SVGAGI. CDR3 length equals 14 residues. V lost 7 bases and J lost 2, with 15 bases in between. In nucleotides, the CDR3 is TGTGCCAGCAAGGTGGACTATCAAGCCTACGAGCAGTACTTC. Translation: CASKVDYQAYEQYF.

The gene calls are TRBV3-1 (or the pseudogene TRBV3-2) and TRBJ1-3; D not resolved. This CDR3 is 15 amino acids long. Germline V gene lookup returns CDR1 LGHDT and CDR2 YNNKEL (reference sequence). V lost 0 bases, J lost 0 bases, and 6 bases lay in between. For the CDR3, the DNA is TGTGCCAGCAGCCAAGATGCGAACTCTGGAAACACCATATATTTT. Amino acid sequence: CASSQDANSGNTIYF.

The V call is TRBV6-6, the J call TRBJ2-2, with unresolved D. CDR1 is MNHNY and CDR2 is SVGAGI in the germline V gene (reference sequence). V lost 0 bases, J lost 2 bases, and 10 bases lay in between. There are 16 residues in the CDR3. The CDR3 protein is CASSYSTLSNTGELFF. The CDR3 region has the DNA TGTGCCAGCAGTTACTCGACTCTGAGCAACACCGGGGAGCTGTTTTTT.

This chain joins TRBV14 and TRBJ1-4, with D tentatively TRBD1 (5 bases). There are 14 residues in the CDR3. Deletions cut 3 bases from V and 1 base from J, with 6 bases between. Germline assignment: CDR1 SGHDN and CDR2 FVKESK. The DNA of the CDR3 is TGTGCCAGCAGCCACAGGGAAACTAATGAAAAACTGTTTTTT. This sequence encodes CASSHRETNEKLFF.

The rearrangement uses TRBV4-1 and TRBJ1-5; D may be TRBD1 (5 bases). The CDR3 sequence is 20 residues long. Germline CDR1 and CDR2: MGHRA and YSYEKL. Trimming stripped 4 bases from V and 0 bases from J, with 25 bases between. CDR3 sequence (DNA): TGCGCCAGCAGCCTCGGGACTCCACGCCGGGGCTCCTATAGCAATCAGCCCCAGCATTTT. Encoded protein: CASSLGTPRRGSYSNQPQHF.

This clone was seen just once. The rearrangement uses TRBV15 and TRBJ1-5; D unclear. V shed 0 bases and J shed 14 bases, with 14 bases lying between them. CDR1 is LNHNV, CDR2 YYDKDF, per germline (reference sequence). The CDR3 is made up of 13 amino acids. CDR3 sequence: CATSRDAVSGKHF. The CDR3 coding sequence is TGTGCCACCAGCAGAGATGCCGTTTCGGGGAAGCATTTT.

V and J are TRBV10-3 and TRBJ1-2; D unresolved. Trimming left V 4 bases short and J 7 bases short, with 10 bases between. CDR1 and CDR2 (germline): ENHRY, SYGVKD. There are 12 residues in the CDR3. This CDR3 reads CAISVGSLGYTF. The CDR3 coding sequence is TGTGCCATCAGTGTGGGCAGCCTTGGCTACACCTTC.

This chain connects TRBV18 to TRBJ2-7; tentative D call: TRBD1 (6 bases). This CDR3 region has 15 residues. V lost 0 bases to trimming and J lost 4 bases, with 13 bases between them. The V gene's germline CDR1 is KGHSH and CDR2 LQKENI. This CDR3 reads CASSPPRSQGYEQYF. The CDR3 coding sequence is TGTGCCAGCTCACCACCCAGGTCGCAGGGGTACGAGCAGTACTTC.

V and J are TRBV7-9 and TRBJ2-3; 7 nucleotides agree with TRBD1. The CDR3 spans 14 residues. Trimming removed 8 bases from V and 6 bases from J; junction bases left unmatched: 11. The V gene's germline CDR1 is SEHNR and CDR2 FQNEAQ (reference sequence). The CDR3 bases are TGTGCCAGCTGCGAGGGGGCCATGAGGGATACGCAGTATTTT. Residues: CASCEGAMRDTQYF.

On this clone itself: Other nucleotide sequences from this sample produce the same CDR3. The V gene is TRBV28, the J gene TRBJ2-7; D is possibly TRBD2 (6 bases). The germline V gene has CDR1 MDHEN and CDR2 SYDVKM. This CDR3 spans 13 amino acids. Deletions cut 1 base from V and 2 bases from J, with 6 bases between. The CDR3 here is CASSLSGAYEQYF. The CDR3 DNA follows: TGTGCCAGCAGTTTATCGGGGGCCTACGAGCAGTACTTC.